The clone carrying this TCR beta chain has a handful of counts. Between the trimmed V and J ends, which lost 1 base and 2 bases, there was a span of 16 bases. This CDR3 comprises 17 residues. Germline lookup yields CDR1 SGDLS and CDR2 YYNGEE. The sample comes from a study of T cells in Graves' hyperthyroidism and ophthalmopathy. TCR beta CDR3 region amplification was performed from RNA transcripts. HTBI primers drove first-round RT-PCR of the TCR CDR3. One entry per CDR3 protein, called by TCRdb with MiXCR from the multiplex PCR reads. The repertoire consists of 250,000 or so distinct CDR3 sequences, with nearly 15% occurring once and the leading ten covering 30% to 35%.

The origin of this receptor is a woman aged 45-65 years with Graves' hyperthyroidism that later progressed to Graves' ophthalmopathy. Source material: blood. The V gene is TRBV9, the J gene TRBJ1-3; no clear D. The chain's CDR3 is CASSVTPRDKAGNTIYF. CDR3 bases: TGTGCCAGCAGCGTAACCCCCCGAGACAAGGCTGGAAACACCATATATTTT. The full variable domain, rest sourced from reference TRBV9 and TRBJ1-3, is DSGVTQTPKHLITATGQRVTLRCSPRSGDLSVYWYQQSLDQGLQFLIQYYNGEERAKGNILERFSAQQFPDLHSELNLSSLELGDSALYFCASSVTPRDKAGNTIYFGEGSWLTVV.